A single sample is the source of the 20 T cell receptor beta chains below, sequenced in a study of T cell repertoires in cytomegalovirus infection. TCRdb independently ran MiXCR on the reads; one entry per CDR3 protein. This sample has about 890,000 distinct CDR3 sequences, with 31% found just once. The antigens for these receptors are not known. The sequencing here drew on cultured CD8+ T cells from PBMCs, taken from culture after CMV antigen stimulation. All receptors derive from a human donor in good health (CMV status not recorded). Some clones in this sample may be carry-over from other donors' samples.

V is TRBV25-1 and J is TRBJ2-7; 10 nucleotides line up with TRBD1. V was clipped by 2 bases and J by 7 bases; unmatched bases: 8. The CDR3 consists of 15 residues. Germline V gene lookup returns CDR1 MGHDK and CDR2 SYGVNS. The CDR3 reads CASSEGWDRGWEQYF. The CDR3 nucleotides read TGTGCCAGCAGTGAAGGGTGGGACAGGGGTTGGGAGCAGTACTTC.

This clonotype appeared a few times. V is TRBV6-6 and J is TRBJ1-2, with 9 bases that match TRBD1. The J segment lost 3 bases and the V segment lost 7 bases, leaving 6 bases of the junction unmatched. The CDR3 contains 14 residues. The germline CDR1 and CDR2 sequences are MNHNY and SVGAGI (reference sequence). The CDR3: CASTGQGSDYGYTF. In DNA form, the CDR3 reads TGTGCCAGCACCGGACAGGGGTCGGACTATGGCTACACCTTC.

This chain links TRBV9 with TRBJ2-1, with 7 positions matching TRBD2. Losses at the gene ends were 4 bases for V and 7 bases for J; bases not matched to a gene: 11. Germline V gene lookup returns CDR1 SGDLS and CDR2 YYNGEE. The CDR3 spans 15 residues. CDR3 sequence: CASSFSSGRVNEQFF. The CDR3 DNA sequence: TGTGCCAGCAGCTTTTCTTCAGGGAGGGTTAATGAGCAGTTCTTC.

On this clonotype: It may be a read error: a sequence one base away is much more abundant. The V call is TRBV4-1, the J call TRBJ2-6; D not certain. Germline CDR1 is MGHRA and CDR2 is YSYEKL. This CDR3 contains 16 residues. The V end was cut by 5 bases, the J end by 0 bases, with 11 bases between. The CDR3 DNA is TGCGCCAGCAGCGCTCACCAGAACTCTGGGGCCAACGTCCTGACTTTC. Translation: CASSAHQNSGANVLTF.

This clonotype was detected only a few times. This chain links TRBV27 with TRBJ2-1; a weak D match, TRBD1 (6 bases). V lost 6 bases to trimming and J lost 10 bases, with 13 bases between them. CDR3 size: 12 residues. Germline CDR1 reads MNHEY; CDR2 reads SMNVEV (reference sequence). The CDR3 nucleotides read TGTGCCAGCAGGACCGGGACAAGGGAGCAGTTCTTC. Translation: CASRTGTREQFF.

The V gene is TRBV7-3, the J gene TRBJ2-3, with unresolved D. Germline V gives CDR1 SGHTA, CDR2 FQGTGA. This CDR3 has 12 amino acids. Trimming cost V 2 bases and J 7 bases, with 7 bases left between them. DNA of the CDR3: TGTGCCAGCAGCTTATTTGACAATACGCAGTATTTT. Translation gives CASSLFDNTQYF.

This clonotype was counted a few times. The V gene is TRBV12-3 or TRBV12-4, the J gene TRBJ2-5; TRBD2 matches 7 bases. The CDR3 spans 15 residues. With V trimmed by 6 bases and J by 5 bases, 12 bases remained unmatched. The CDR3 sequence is CASRQNLAVHETQYF. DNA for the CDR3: TGTGCCAGCAGGCAAAACCTAGCGGTGCACGAGACCCAGTACTTC.

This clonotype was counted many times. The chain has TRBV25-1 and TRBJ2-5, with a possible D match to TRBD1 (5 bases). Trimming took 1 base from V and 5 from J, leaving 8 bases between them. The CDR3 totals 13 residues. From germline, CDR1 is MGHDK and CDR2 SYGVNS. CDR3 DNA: TGTGCCAGCAGTGAATCTAGGGGCGAGACCCAGTACTTC. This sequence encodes CASSESRGETQYF.

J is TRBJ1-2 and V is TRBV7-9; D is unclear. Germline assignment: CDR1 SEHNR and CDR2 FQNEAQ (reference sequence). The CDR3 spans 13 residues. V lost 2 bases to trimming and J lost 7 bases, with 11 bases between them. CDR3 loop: CASSLQRDGGYTF. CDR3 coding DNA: TGTGCCAGCAGCTTACAAAGAGATGGTGGCTACACCTTC.

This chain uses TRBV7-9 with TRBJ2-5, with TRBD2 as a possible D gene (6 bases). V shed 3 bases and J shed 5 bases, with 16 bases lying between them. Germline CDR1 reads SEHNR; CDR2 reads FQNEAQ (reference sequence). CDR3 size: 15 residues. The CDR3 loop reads CASSFRTPGGETQYF. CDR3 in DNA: TGTGCCAGCAGCTTCCGGACGCCCGGAGGGGAGACCCAGTACTTC. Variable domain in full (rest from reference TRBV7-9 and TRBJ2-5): DTGVSQNPRHKITKRGQNVTFRCDPISEHNRLYWYRQTLGQGPEFLTYFQNEAQLEKSRLLSDRFSAERPKGSFSTLEIQRTEQGDSAMYLCASSFRTPGGETQYFGPGTRLLVL.

CDR3 in DNA: TGCAGTGCTAGGCTCCGGGACAGGGTATACAATGAGCAGTTCTTC. Amino acids: CSARLRDRVYNEQFF. The V call is TRBV20-1, the J call TRBJ2-1, with TRBD1 matching 9 bases. J lost 4 bases, V lost 3 bases, and 7 bases had no gene match. Per the germline V gene, CDR1 is DFQATT and CDR2 is SNEGSKA (reference sequence). This CDR3 contains 15 residues.

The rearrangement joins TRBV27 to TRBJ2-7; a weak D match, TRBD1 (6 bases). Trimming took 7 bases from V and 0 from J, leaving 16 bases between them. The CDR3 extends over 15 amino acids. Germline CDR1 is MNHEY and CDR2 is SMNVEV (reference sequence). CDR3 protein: CASNPTGRSSYEQYF. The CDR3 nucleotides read TGTGCCAGCAATCCCACAGGGCGCTCCTCCTACGAGCAGTACTTC.

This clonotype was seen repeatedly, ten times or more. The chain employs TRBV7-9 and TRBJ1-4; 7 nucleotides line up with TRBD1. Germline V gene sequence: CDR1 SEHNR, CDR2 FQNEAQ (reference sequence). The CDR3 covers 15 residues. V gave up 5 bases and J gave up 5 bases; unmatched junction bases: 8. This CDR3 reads CASSPWDRPNEKLFF. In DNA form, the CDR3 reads TGTGCCAGCAGCCCTTGGGACAGACCAAATGAAAAACTGTTTTTT.

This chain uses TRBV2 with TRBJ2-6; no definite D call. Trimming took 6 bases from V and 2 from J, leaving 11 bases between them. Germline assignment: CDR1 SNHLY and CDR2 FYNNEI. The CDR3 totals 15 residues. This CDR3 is CASRLRGTGANVLTF. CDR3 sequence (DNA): TGTGCCAGCAGGCTGCGAGGTACTGGGGCCAACGTCCTGACTTTC. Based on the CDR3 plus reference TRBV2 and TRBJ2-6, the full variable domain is EPEVTQTPSHQVTQMGQEVILRCVPISNHLYFYWYRQILGQKVEFLVSFYNNEISEKSEIFDDQFSVERPDGSNFTLKIRSTKLEDSAMYFCASRLRGTGANVLTFGAGSRLTVL.

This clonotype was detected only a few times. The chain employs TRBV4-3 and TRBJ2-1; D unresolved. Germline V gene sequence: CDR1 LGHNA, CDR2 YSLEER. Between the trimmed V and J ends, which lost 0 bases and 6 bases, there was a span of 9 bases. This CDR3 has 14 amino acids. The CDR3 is CASSQDSWVNEQFF. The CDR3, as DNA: TGCGCCAGCAGCCAAGATTCTTGGGTCAATGAGCAGTTCTTC.

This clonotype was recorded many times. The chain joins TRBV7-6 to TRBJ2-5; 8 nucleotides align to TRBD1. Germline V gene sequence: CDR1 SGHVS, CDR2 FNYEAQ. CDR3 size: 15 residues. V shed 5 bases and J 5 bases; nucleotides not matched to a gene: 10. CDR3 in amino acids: CASSRGPGGGETQYF. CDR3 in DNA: TGTGCCAGCAGCCGCGGCCCAGGGGGCGGGGAGACCCAGTACTTC. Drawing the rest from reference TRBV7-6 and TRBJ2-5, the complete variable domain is GAGVSQSPRYKVTKRGQDVALRCDPISGHVSLYWYRQALGQGPEFLTYFNYEAQQDKSGLPNDRFSAERPEGSISTLTIQRTEQRDSAMYRCASSRGPGGGETQYFGPGTRLLVL.

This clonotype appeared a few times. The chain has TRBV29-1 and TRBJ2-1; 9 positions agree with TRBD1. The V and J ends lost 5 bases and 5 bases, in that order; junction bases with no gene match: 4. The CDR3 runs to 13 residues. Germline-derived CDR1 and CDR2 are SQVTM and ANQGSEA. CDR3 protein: CSVSGTGHNEQFF. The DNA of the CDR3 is TGCAGCGTTTCCGGGACAGGGCACAATGAGCAGTTCTTC.

The CDR3, as DNA: TGTGCCAGCAGCACACCCGGGTGGGGGCCCCCGGTTGGGGCCAACGTCCTGACTTTC. As protein: CASSTPGWGPPVGANVLTF. The V gene is TRBV7-9, the J gene TRBJ2-6, with D perhaps TRBD1 (6 bases). Trimming stripped 5 bases from V and 3 bases from J, with 23 bases between. Germline V gene lookup returns CDR1 SEHNR and CDR2 FQNEAQ (reference sequence). The CDR3 sequence is 19 residues long.

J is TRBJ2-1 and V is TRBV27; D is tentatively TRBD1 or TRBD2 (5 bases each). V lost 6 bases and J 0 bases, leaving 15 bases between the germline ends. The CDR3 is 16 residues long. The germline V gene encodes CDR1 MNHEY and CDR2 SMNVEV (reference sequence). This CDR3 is CASSLEGRGSYNEQFF. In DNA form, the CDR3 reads TGTGCCAGCAGCCTCGAGGGAAGGGGCTCCTACAATGAGCAGTTCTTC.

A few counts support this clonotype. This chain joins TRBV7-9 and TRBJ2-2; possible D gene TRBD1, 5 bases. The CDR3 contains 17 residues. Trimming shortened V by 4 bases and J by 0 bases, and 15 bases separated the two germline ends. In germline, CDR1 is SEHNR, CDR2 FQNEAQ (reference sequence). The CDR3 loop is CASSSPQGAPNTGELFF. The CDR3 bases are TGTGCCAGCAGCTCCCCCCAAGGGGCTCCGAACACCGGGGAGCTGTTTTTT.